Each of the 18 T cell receptor beta chains below was sequenced from the same sample in a study of blood T cell repertoires in COVID-19. Produced via immunoSEQ multiplex PCR; TCRdb's table is partial and in-frame only. The profile shows more than 300,000 clones, around 82% of them singletons. Source material: peripheral blood. Receptors were obtained from a woman in her 50s with acute or convalescent COVID-19.

V gene TRBV5-6 combines with J gene TRBJ1-1, with 12 bases that match TRBD1. The germline CDR1 and CDR2 sequences are SGHDT and YYEEEE. CDR3 length equals 17 residues. V gave up 3 bases and J gave up 5 bases; unmatched junction bases: 11. As DNA, the CDR3 is TGTGCCAGCAGCTGGGGGACAGGGGGCAAAGGAAGTACTGAAGCTTTCTTT. It yields the protein CASSWGTGGKGSTEAFF.

The gene calls are TRBV7-9 and TRBJ2-3; unclear D gene. Trimming took 7 bases from V and 4 from J, leaving 9 bases between them. Germline V gene lookup returns CDR1 SEHNR and CDR2 FQNEAQ (reference sequence). The CDR3 has 12 residues. DNA of the CDR3: TGTGCCAGCAAACCAGGCTCAGATACGCAGTATTTT. It translates to CASKPGSDTQYF.

The chain joins TRBV4-2 to TRBJ1-1; D ambiguous. CDR3 length: 15 residues. Germline CDR1 LGHNA, CDR2 YNFKEQ. V was cut by 2 bases and J by 3 bases, with 13 bases left in between. The CDR3 DNA reads TGTGCCAGCAGCCAACTAGATATTCGGGACACTGAAGCTTTCTTT. Translation gives CASSQLDIRDTEAFF.

The CDR3 coding sequence is TGTGCCAGCAGCGCCCCCGGGACAACCTCCCTGAACACTGAAGCTTTCTTT. This sequence encodes CASSAPGTTSLNTEAFF. The chain has TRBV7-2 and TRBJ1-1; weak D call: TRBD1 (6 bases). The V gene's germline CDR1 is SGHTA and CDR2 FQGNSA. The germline V and J ends were trimmed by 5 bases and 0 bases, with 19 bases remaining between them. The CDR3 is 17 residues long.

This clone was seen a few times. The chain is built from TRBV7-3 and TRBJ2-2; 8 bases line up with TRBD2. Germline CDR1 reads SGHTA; CDR2 reads FQGTGA. The CDR3 is 15 residues long. V was clipped by 6 bases and J by 7 bases; unmatched bases: 10. CDR3 residues: CASRKGGLDGGELFF. CDR3 nucleotide sequence: TGTGCCAGCAGGAAGGGGGGACTAGACGGCGGGGAGCTGTTTTTT.

The chain employs TRBV11-2 and TRBJ2-2, with 9 bases aligning to TRBD1. The CDR3 totals 16 residues. Germline CDR1 and CDR2: SGHAT and FQNNGV. Trimming removed 3 bases from V and 7 bases from J; junction bases left unmatched: 9. For the CDR3, the DNA is TGTGCCAGCAGCTTCCCAGCTGACAGGGGGAACGGGGAGCTGTTTTTT. Protein sequence: CASSFPADRGNGELFF.

There are a few counts of this clone. This chain connects TRBV18 to TRBJ2-2; D may be TRBD2 (7 bases). Germline CDR1 KGHSH, CDR2 LQKENI. Trimming took 2 bases from V and 5 from J, leaving 12 bases between them. The CDR3 is made up of 15 amino acids. The CDR3 DNA follows: TGTGCCAGCTCACCAATGGCGGGGGCGACCGGGGAGCTGTTTTTT. Its translation is CASSPMAGATGELFF. The full variable domain, rest sourced from reference TRBV18 and TRBJ2-2, is NAGVMQNPRHLVRRRGQEARLRCSPMKGHSHVYWYRQLPEEGLKFMVYLQKENIIDESGMPKERFSAEFPKEGPSILRIQQVVRGDSAAYFCASSPMAGATGELFFGEGSRLTVL.

This clone was observed once. The chain combines TRBV30 with TRBJ1-1; no definite D call. Trimming shortened V by 0 bases and J by 4 bases, and 9 bases separated the two germline ends. CDR1 GTSNPN and CDR2 SVGIG come from the germline V gene (reference sequence). The CDR3 length is 13 residues. DNA for the CDR3: TGTGCCTGGAGTGTCTCCAGGCCCACTGAAGCTTTCTTT. Residues: CAWSVSRPTEAFF.

The genes are TRBV5-4 and TRBJ2-3, with 11 bases that match TRBD2. The CDR3 extends over 16 amino acids. CDR1 SGHNT and CDR2 YYREEE come from the germline V gene (reference sequence). The trim removed 5 bases at V and 5 bases at J, leaving 10 bases unmatched. CDR3 nucleotide sequence: TGTGCCAGCAGGGAGGGCCCTACTAGCGGGGGAGATACGCAGTATTTT. Translated: CASREGPTSGGDTQYF.

Concerning this clone itself: Other DNA sequences from this sample encode an identical CDR3 as well. J is TRBJ1-2 and V is TRBV5-1, with TRBD1 identical over 8 bases. The V and J ends lost 4 bases and 0 bases, in that order; junction bases with no gene match: 5. This CDR3 is built from 15 residues. Looked up from germline, CDR1 is SGHRS and CDR2 is YFSETQ. CDR3 sequence reads: CASSLGQGANYGYTF. In DNA form, the CDR3 reads TGCGCCAGCAGCCTCGGACAGGGTGCTAACTATGGCTACACCTTC.

The J gene is TRBJ2-3, the V gene TRBV30, with TRBD1 matching 8 bases. The CDR3 has 15 amino acids. V shed 2 bases and J 3 bases; nucleotides not matched to a gene: 7. The germline gives CDR1 GTSNPN, CDR2 SVGIG (reference sequence). For the CDR3, the DNA is TGTGCCTGGAGTATAACAGGGGGGACGACAGATACGCAGTATTTT. This sequence encodes CAWSITGGTTDTQYF.

V is TRBV28 and J is TRBJ1-4; no clear D. Trimming took 7 bases from V and 13 from J, leaving 16 bases between them. This CDR3 is built from 12 residues. The V gene's germline CDR1 is MDHEN and CDR2 SYDVKM. The CDR3 here is CASTLSAGSLFF. CDR3 in DNA: TGTGCCAGCACCTTGTCAGCGGGATCACTGTTTTTT.

The chain links TRBV18 to TRBJ2-1, with 11 positions matching TRBD2. Germline V gives CDR1 KGHSH, CDR2 LQKENI. Trimming at V came to 0 bases and at J to 9 bases, leaving 10 bases not matched to a gene. The CDR3 consists of 17 residues. The CDR3 DNA sequence: TGTGCCAGCTCACCACCGGGTAGCGGGAGGGCCGGGGGTGAGCAGTTCTTC. Translating gives CASSPPGSGRAGGEQFF.

This sequence joins TRBV7-2 and TRBJ2-2; 9 bases fit TRBD2. The CDR3 has 17 residues. J gave up 6 bases and V 5 bases, and 13 bases lay outside the gene matches. CDR1 and CDR2 from the germline V gene are SGHTA and FQGNSA. CDR3 protein: CASSTPPGTSFAGELFF. The DNA for the CDR3 is TGTGCCAGCAGCACACCCCCCGGGACTAGCTTTGCCGGGGAGCTGTTTTTT.

In its sample, this clone was seen once. V and J are TRBV12-3 or TRBV12-4 and TRBJ2-5, with TRBD1 matching 7 bases. Losses at the gene ends were 6 bases for V and 4 bases for J; bases not matched to a gene: 2. The CDR3 extends over 12 amino acids. CDR3 in amino acids: CASSWDRETQYF. CDR3 DNA: TGTGCCAGCAGCTGGGACAGAGAGACCCAGTACTTC.

V gene TRBV2 combines with J gene TRBJ2-7, with a possible D match to TRBD2 (7 bases). The CDR3 sequence is 17 residues long. Germline values: CDR1 SNHLY, CDR2 FYNNEI. V was shortened by 2 bases and J by 5 bases, with 22 bases between the two germline ends. The CDR3 coding sequence is TGTGCCAGCAGTGAATTGGGGGCGGGAGTGAAGATGAACGAGCAGTACTTC. Translating gives CASSELGAGVKMNEQYF. The full variable domain, with the rest looked up from reference TRBV2 and TRBJ2-7, is EPEVTQTPSHQVTQMGQEVILRCVPISNHLYFYWYRQILGQKVEFLVSFYNNEISEKSEIFDDQFSVERPDGSNFTLKIRSTKLEDSAMYFCASSELGAGVKMNEQYFGPGTRLTVT.

The gene calls are TRBV4-3 and TRBJ1-5; D remains unclear. Trimming cost V 0 bases and J 7 bases, with 10 bases left between them. CDR1 is LGHNA and CDR2 is YSLEER in the germline V gene. The CDR3 runs 14 residues. The CDR3: CASSQDVGGQPQHF. Written as DNA, the CDR3 is TGCGCCAGCAGCCAAGATGTGGGAGGGCAGCCCCAGCATTTT.

V and J are TRBV7-9 and TRBJ2-7, with 7 positions matching TRBD1. Per the germline V gene, CDR1 is SEHNR and CDR2 is FQNEAQ (reference sequence). The CDR3 has 12 amino acids. V shed 5 bases, J shed 9 bases, and the junction held 7 bases outside the gene matches. The CDR3 loop reads CASSDGTVVQYV. As DNA, the CDR3 is TGTGCCAGCAGCGACGGGACAGTGGTGCAGTACGTC.